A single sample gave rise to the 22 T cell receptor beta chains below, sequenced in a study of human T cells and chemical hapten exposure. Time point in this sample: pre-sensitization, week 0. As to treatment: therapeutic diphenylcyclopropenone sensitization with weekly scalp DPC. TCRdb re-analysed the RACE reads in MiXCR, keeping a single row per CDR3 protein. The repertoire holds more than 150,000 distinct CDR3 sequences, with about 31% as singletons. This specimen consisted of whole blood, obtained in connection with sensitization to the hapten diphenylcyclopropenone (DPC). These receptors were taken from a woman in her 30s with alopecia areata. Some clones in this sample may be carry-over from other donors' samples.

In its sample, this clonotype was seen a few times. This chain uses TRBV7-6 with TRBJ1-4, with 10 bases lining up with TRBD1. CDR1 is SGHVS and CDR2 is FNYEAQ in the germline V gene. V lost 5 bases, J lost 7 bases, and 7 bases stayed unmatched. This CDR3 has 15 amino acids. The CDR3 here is CASSPRQGAGEKLFF. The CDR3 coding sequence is TGTGCCAGCAGCCCCCGACAGGGGGCGGGTGAAAAACTGTTTTTT.

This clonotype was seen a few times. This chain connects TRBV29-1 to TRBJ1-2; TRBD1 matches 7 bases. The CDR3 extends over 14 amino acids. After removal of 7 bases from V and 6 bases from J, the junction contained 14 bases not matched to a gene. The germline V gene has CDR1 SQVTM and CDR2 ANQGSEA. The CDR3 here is CSAPPRVGGDGYTF. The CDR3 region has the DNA TGCAGCGCACCACCCCGTGTAGGGGGCGATGGCTACACCTTC.

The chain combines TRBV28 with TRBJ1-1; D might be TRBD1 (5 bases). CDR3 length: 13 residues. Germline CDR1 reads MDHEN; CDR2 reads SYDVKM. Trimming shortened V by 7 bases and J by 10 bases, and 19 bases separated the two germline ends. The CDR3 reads CASTLNQGSGAFF. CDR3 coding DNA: TGTGCCAGCACTCTAAATCAGGGAAGCGGAGCTTTCTTT.

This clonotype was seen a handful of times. As DNA, the CDR3 is TGTGCCAGCAGTTGGAGAGAGACCCAGTACTTC. This encodes CASSWRETQYF. The rearrangement uses TRBV28 and TRBJ2-5; D gene ambiguous. The CDR3 consists of 11 residues. Trimming cost V 4 bases and J 4 bases, with 4 bases left between them. Per the germline V gene, CDR1 is MDHEN and CDR2 is SYDVKM.

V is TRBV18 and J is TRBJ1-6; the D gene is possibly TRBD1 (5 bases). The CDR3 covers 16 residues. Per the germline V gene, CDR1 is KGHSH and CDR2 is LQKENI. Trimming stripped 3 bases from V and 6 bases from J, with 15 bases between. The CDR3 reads CASSPVRAGTNSPLHF. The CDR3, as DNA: TGTGCCAGCTCACCCGTAAGGGCAGGGACTAATTCACCCCTCCACTTT. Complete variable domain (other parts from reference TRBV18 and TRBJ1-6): NAGVMQNPRHLVRRRGQEARLRCSPMKGHSHVYWYRQLPEEGLKFMVYLQKENIIDESGMPKERFSAEFPKEGPSILRIQQVVRGDSAAYFCASSPVRAGTNSPLHFGNGTRLTVT.

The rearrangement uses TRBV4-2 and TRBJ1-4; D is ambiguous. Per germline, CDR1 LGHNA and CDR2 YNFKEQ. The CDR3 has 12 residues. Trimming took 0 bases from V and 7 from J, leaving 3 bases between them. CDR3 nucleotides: TGTGCCAGCAGCCAAGACAGTGAAAAACTGTTTTTT. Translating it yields CASSQDSEKLFF.

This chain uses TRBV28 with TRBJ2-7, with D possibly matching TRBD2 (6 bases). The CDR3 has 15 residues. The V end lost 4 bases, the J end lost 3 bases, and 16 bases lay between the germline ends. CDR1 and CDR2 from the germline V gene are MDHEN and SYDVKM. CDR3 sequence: CASSSAGLLIYEQYF. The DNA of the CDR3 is TGTGCCAGCAGTTCCGCGGGACTTCTGATCTACGAGCAGTACTTC.

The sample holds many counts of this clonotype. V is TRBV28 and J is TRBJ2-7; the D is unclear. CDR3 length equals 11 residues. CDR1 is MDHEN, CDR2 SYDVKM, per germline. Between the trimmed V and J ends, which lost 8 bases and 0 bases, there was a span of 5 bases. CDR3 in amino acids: CASASSYEQYF. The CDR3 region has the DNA TGTGCCAGCGCCAGCTCCTACGAGCAGTACTTC.

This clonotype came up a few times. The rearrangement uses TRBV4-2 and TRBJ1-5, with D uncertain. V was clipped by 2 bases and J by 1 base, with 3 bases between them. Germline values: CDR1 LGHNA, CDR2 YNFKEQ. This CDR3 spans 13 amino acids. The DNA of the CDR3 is TGTGCCAGCAGCCAAATAAGCAATCAGCCCCAGCATTTT. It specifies CASSQISNQPQHF.

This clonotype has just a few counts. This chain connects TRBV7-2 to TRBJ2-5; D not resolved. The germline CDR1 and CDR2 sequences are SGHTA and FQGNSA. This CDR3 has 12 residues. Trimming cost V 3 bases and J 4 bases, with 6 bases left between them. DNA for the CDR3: TGTGCCAGCAGCTTCACCAGAGAGACCCAGTACTTC. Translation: CASSFTRETQYF.

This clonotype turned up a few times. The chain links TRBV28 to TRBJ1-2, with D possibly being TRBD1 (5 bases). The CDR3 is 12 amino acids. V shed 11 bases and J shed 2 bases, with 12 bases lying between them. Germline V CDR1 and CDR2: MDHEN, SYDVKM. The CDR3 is CAVGERNYGYTF. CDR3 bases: TGTGCCGTGGGGGAGAGAAACTATGGCTACACCTTC.

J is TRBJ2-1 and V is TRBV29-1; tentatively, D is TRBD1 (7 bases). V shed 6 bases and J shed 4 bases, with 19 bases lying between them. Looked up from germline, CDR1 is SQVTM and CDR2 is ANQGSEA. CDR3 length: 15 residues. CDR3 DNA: TGCAGCGTCGACAACTACAGGGGACTTTACAATGAGCAGTTCTTC. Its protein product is CSVDNYRGLYNEQFF.

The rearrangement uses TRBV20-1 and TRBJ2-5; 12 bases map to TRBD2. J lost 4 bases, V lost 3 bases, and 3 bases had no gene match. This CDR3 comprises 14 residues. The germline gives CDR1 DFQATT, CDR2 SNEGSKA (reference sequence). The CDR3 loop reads CSASILAGGETQYF. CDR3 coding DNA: TGCAGTGCTAGCATACTAGCGGGGGGAGAGACCCAGTACTTC.

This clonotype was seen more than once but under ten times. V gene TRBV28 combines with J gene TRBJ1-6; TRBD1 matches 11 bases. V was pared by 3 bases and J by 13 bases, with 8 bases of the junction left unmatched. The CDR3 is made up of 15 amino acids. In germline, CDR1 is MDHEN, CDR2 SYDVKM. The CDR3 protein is CASSFQDRGLGPLHF. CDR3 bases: TGTGCCAGCAGTTTCCAGGACAGGGGGCTGGGGCCCCTCCACTTT.

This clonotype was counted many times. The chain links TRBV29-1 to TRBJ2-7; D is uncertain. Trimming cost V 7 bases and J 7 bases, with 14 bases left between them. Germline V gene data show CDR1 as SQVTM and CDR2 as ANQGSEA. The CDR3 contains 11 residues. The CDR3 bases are TGCAGCGCTAGACACGGCCGGGAGCAGTACTTC. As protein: CSARHGREQYF.

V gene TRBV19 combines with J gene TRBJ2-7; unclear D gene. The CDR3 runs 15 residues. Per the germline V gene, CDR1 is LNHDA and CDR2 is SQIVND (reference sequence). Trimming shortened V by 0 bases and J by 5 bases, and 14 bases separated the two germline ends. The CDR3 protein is CASSIDGRAPDEQYF. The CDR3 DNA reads TGTGCCAGTAGTATAGATGGACGGGCCCCCGACGAGCAGTACTTC.

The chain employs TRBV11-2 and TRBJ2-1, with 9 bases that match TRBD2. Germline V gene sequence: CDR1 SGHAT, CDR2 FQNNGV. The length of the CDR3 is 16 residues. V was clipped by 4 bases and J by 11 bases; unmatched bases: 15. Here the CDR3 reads CASSSKGREGLGKQFF. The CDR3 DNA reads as TGTGCCAGCAGCTCTAAGGGGCGGGAGGGCCTGGGAAAGCAGTTCTTC.

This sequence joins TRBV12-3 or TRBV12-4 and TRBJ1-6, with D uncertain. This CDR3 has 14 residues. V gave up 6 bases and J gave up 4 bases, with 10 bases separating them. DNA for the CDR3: TGTGCCAGCAGACCGGACGGTTATAATTCACCCCTCCACTTT. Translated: CASRPDGYNSPLHF.

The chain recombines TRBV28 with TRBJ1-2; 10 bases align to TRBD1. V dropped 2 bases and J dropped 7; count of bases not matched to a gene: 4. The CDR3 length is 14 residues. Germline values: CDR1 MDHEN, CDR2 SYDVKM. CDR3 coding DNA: TGTGCCAGCAGTTTACGCTGGACAGGGGGTGGCTACACCTTC. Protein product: CASSLRWTGGGYTF.

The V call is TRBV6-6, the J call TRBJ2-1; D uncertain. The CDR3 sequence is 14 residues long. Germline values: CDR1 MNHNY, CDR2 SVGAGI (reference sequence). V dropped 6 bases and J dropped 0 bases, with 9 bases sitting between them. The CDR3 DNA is TGTGCCAGCAGAGTAGTAGGCTCCTACAATGAGCAGTTCTTC. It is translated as CASRVVGSYNEQFF.

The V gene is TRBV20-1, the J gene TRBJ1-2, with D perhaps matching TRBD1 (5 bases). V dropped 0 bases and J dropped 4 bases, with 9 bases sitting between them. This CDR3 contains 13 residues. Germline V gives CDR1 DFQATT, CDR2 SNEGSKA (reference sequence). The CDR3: CSARDLGPYGYTF. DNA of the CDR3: TGCAGTGCTAGAGATCTGGGACCCTATGGCTACACCTTC.

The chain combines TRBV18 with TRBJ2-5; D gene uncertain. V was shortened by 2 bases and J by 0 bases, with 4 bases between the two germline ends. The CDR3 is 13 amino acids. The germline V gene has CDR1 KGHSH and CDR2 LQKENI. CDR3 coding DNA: TGTGCCAGCTCACCATTCTACCAAGAGACCCAGTACTTC. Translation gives CASSPFYQETQYF.